A selection of T cell receptor beta chains follows, all from one sample in a study of CD8+ T cells in alopecia areata. The method was immunoSEQ multiplex PCR; TCRdb's version includes in-frame clones alone and lacks a portion of them. The sample lists about 180,000 clones, roughly 60% occurring once. The material was CD4+ T cells sorted from blood, obtained at week 0. The receptors were sampled from a human donor with alopecia areata. CDR3s include the opening cysteine and the closing phenylalanine or tryptophan. The D gene is left open where the match is weak. Part of the rows lack a size; the others show once, few, many or a class for expanded clones.

NA	TRBV5-6	TRBJ2-3	NA	TGTGCCAGCAGCTTGGAAGATACGCAGTATTTT	CASSLEDTQYF
NA	TRBV29-1	TRBJ1-1	NA	TGCAGCGTTGAAGATCGAGTGGGGATGAACACTGAAGCTTTCTTT	CSVEDRVGMNTEAFF
few	TRBV29-1	TRBJ2-7	TRBD2	TGCAGCGCTGTGACTAGCGGGGGATCCTACGAGCAGTACTTC	CSAVTSGGSYEQYF
NA	TRBV10-2	TRBJ1-2	TRBD1	TGCGCCAGCAGTGAGCCCGGACAGGGAGGCTATGGCTACACCTTC	CASSEPGQGGYGYTF
NA	TRBV14	TRBJ1-6	NA	TGTGCCAGCAGCCAAGAGGGCTCCTATAATTCACCCCTCCACTTT	CASSQEGSYNSPLHF
few	TRBV29-1	TRBJ1-1	NA	TGCAGCGTTGGGTCAATTGACACTGAAGCTTTCTTT	CSVGSIDTEAFF
NA	TRBV28	TRBJ2-7	NA	TGTGCCAGCAGTTTACCTCACACAGGGCCCTACGAGCAGTACTTC	CASSLPHTGPYEQYF
NA	TRBV7-9	TRBJ1-1	NA	TGTGCCACCCGAGAGATTGAGGACACTGAAGCTTTCTTT	CATREIEDTEAFF
NA	TRBV23-1	TRBJ1-1	NA	TGCGCCAGCAGTCACCCACGCGCTCTGAGGATCACTGAAGCTTTCTTT	CASSHPRALRITEAFF
NA	TRBV30	TRBJ2-3	NA	TGTGCCTGGAGTGCTGGACGGCAGAGCACAGATACGCAGTATTTT	CAWSAGRQSTDTQYF
NA	TRBV9	TRBJ2-2	NA	TGTGCCAGCGGCAGGGAGAACACCGGGGAGCTGTTTTTT	CASGRENTGELFF
NA	TRBV30	TRBJ1-2	NA	TGTGCCTGGAGGCCCGGGATTCGTGATGGCTACACCTTC	CAWRPGIRDGYTF
NA	TRBV7-6	TRBJ2-3	NA	TGTGCCAGCAGCTTAGAGGGCCCTCTGGGAAATACGCAGTATTTT	CASSLEGPLGNTQYF
NA	TRBV9	TRBJ2-6	NA	TGTGCCAGCAGCGTCGGGGTAGGTGGGGCCAACGTCCTGACTTTC	CASSVGVGGANVLTF
NA	TRBV7-2	TRBJ2-5	NA	TGTGCCAGCAGCCCCCTTGGGGGCAACCAAGAGACCCAGTACTTC	CASSPLGGNQETQYF
NA	TRBV30	TRBJ2-6	NA	TGTGCCTGGAGTCGAACACGGACGGGATATGGGGCCAACGTCCTGACTTTC	CAWSRTRTGYGANVLTF
NA	TRBV5-1	TRBJ2-5	TRBD2	TGCGCCAGCAGCAGTAGCGGGGGGGTTGAGACCCAGTACTTC	CASSSSGGVETQYF
NA	TRBV5-1	TRBJ2-5	NA	TGCGCCAGCAGCTTAGAGTTACGGGAGACCCAGTACTTC	CASSLELRETQYF